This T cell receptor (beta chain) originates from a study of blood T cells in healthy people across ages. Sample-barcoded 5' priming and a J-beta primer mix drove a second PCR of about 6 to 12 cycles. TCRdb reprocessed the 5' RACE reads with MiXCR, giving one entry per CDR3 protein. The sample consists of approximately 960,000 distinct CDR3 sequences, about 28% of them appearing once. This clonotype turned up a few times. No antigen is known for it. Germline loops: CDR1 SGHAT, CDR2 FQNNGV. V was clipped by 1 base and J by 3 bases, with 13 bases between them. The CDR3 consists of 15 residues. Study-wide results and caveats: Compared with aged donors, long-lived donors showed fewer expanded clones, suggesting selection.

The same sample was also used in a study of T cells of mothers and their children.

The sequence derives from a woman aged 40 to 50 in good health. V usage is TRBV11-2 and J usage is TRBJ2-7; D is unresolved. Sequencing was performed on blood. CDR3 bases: TGTGCCAGCAGCTTAGCGGCTAGTGTTTTCTACGAGCAGTACTTC. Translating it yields CASSLAASVFYEQYF.